This T cell receptor beta chain was identified during a study of human T cells and chemical hapten exposure (dated by TCRdb to the early 2020s). Concerning the study at large: Libraries were pooled for sequencing, and variation in per-sample TCR yields was attributed mainly to small differences in library volumes within the pool. Each blood RNA sample was used to sequence both TCR alpha and TCR beta chains. This study followed changes in the peripheral blood TCR repertoire in vivo during primary and secondary sensitization of alopecia patients to the hapten diphenylcyclopropenone (DPC).

Results and caveats for the whole study, not just this receptor: DPC sensitization did not change the number of TCRs with a frequency above 1 in 1000, and there was no evidence of changes in global repertoire structure. Repeated subsampling changed both the strength of the expansion versus patch-test correlation and the threshold at which that correlation became significant.

The library was built by means of 5' RACE. TCRdb lists the instrument as Illumina MiSeq. Library preparation attached unique molecular identifiers to individual cDNA molecules for quantitative, reproducible TCR counting. In the paper's pipeline: Samples had a median of about 90,000 TCRs, with a range from about 23,224 to 700,000. The Decombinator software suite was used to annotate V, J and CDR3 in the TCR reads. To make PS versus PT1 abundance plots, every sample was subsampled to the same number of TCRs (28,000). TCRs were defined as expanded if absent before sensitization and observed at least eight times at the 2-week time point. TCRdb passed the public sequencing reads through fastp at Q25 and MiXCR, retaining productive beta sequences. Entries that share a CDR3 protein sequence are merged under the most common genes and DNA. The V and J calls come from TCRdb's annotation, not from the publication. Across this sample there are under 150,000 distinct CDR3 sequences, with 19% seen only once. About 3% of the sample comes from the top ten.

Total RNA was isolated from unfractionated whole blood collected in Tempus Blood RNA tubes. About 5 healthy volunteers acted as controls for TCR sequencing and had blood drawn at day 0, 2 weeks and 6 weeks. Relative to germline, V is 2 bases shorter and J is 0 bases shorter, with 17 bases between their ends. CDR1 and CDR2 are read off the germline V gene as MDHEN and SYDVKM. The CDR3 runs 17 amino acids, cysteine and phenylalanine included. Just CDR3 DNA is preserved here, 51 bases in frame from base 1. About this clonotype itself: Its antigen has not been determined. Base qualities are not recorded, but no much larger clone differs from it by a single base.

The rearranged segments are TRBV28 and TRBJ2-7, with no confidently assigned D gene. The receptor's source is a human donor in good health. Here is the DNA: TGTGCCAGCAGTTTACATGCCGTGGCCGAGAGCTCCTACGAGCAGTACTTC. This yields the protein CASSLHAVAESSYEQYF.